Shown below are 30 T cell receptor beta chains from a single sample sequenced in a study of OX40 agonist ivuxolimab in advanced cancers. TCRdb's copy holds only in-frame clones and misses some; the assay was immunoSEQ multiplex PCR. The table has around 50,000 clones, approximately 85% seen once. The specimen comprised CD4+ or CD8+ T cells sorted from blood, sampled in a trial of the OX40 agonist ivuxolimab. The receptors originated from an adult with an advanced solid tumor such as melanoma, head and neck, liver or kidney cancer.

The V and J genes are TRBV6-5 and TRBJ1-2; D gene uncertain. This CDR3 contains 12 residues. The V end lost 2 bases, the J end lost 5 bases, and 6 bases lay between the germline ends. Germline V lookup: CDR1 MNHEY, CDR2 SVGAGI. The CDR3 loop is CASSYGEYGYTF. Written as DNA, the CDR3 is TGTGCCAGCAGTTACGGAGAGTATGGCTACACCTTC.

The genes are TRBV7-2 and TRBJ2-6; 8 bases line up with TRBD1. The CDR3 extends over 15 amino acids. V shed 5 bases and J 4 bases; nucleotides not matched to a gene: 4. Per germline, CDR1 SGHTA and CDR2 FQGNSA. The CDR3 coding sequence is TGTGCCAGCAGCCAACAGGGGGTCGGGGCCAACGTCCTGACTTTC. Translating gives CASSQQGVGANVLTF.

The J gene is TRBJ1-1, the V gene TRBV7-9, with D maybe TRBD1 (5 bases). V was trimmed by 2 bases and J by 4 bases, leaving 11 bases between them. Germline CDR1 reads SEHNR; CDR2 reads FQNEAQ (reference sequence). This CDR3 has 14 amino acids. The CDR3 DNA follows: TGTGCCAGCAGCTTACTAGGGGATACCACTGAAGCTTTCTTT. It yields the protein CASSLLGDTTEAFF.

The V call is TRBV5-1, the J call TRBJ2-7, with D perhaps matching TRBD1 (6 bases). V was cut by 5 bases and J by 4 bases, with 13 bases left in between. The CDR3 spans 13 residues. Germline-derived CDR1 and CDR2 are SGHRS and YFSETQ. The CDR3 spells CASSFNREYEQYF. For the CDR3, the DNA is TGCGCCAGCAGTTTCAACAGGGAATACGAGCAGTACTTC.

CDR3 nucleotides: TGTGCCAGCAGCTTAGCGGCGGCCGGAAACTATGGCTACACCTTC. It encodes CASSLAAAGNYGYTF. J is TRBJ1-2 and V is TRBV7-2, with no clear D. The CDR3 contains 15 residues. Germline V lookup: CDR1 SGHTA, CDR2 FQGNSA. The V end lost 0 bases, the J end lost 2 bases, and 10 bases lay between the germline ends.

V usage is TRBV5-5 and J usage is TRBJ2-5, with TRBD2 identical over 12 bases. J lost 5 bases, V lost 4 bases, and 9 bases had no gene match. The CDR3 runs to 16 residues. Looked up from germline, CDR1 is SGHKS and CDR2 is YYEKEE (reference sequence). The CDR3: CASSRTSGARGETQYF. CDR3 nucleotide sequence: TGTGCCAGCAGCCGGACTAGCGGGGCCCGTGGGGAGACCCAGTACTTC.

The DNA of the CDR3 is TGCGCCAGCAGCCAAGTAGCTTCCAAAAACATTCAGTACTTC. It translates to CASSQVASKNIQYF. This chain uses TRBV4-3 with TRBJ2-4; no firm D call. Germline V gene sequence: CDR1 LGHNA, CDR2 YSLEER. The CDR3 runs to 14 residues. The V end was cut by 1 base, the J end by 2 bases, with 6 bases between.

This chain links TRBV10-2 with TRBJ2-2; D ambiguous. The V gene's germline CDR1 is WSHSY and CDR2 SAAADI. Trimming took 3 bases from V and 4 from J, leaving 9 bases between them. The CDR3 has 14 residues. CDR3 in amino acids: CASSESGRTGELFF. The CDR3 nucleotides are TGCGCCAGCAGTGAATCCGGGCGCACCGGGGAGCTGTTTTTT.

This clone was recorded a few times. The rearrangement joins TRBV18 to TRBJ1-2, with 7 bases lining up with TRBD1. Germline lookup yields CDR1 KGHSH and CDR2 LQKENI. The CDR3 runs to 15 residues. J lost 6 bases, V lost 3 bases, and 10 bases had no gene match. CDR3 loop: CASSPRTGLSDGYTF. CDR3 sequence (DNA): TGTGCCAGCTCACCCCGGACAGGACTCTCGGATGGCTACACCTTC.

V gene TRBV6-6 combines with J gene TRBJ1-5; 9 bases are shared with TRBD1. Germline values: CDR1 MNHNY, CDR2 SVGAGI (reference sequence). The trim removed 6 bases at V and 6 bases at J, leaving 9 bases unmatched. The CDR3 loop spans 15 amino acids. The DNA for the CDR3 is TGTGCCAGCAGGGCAACAGGGGGCGCAGCTCAGCCCCAGCATTTT. Protein: CASRATGGAAQPQHF.

This clone was observed a few times. The chain has TRBV7-9 and TRBJ1-6; D remains ambiguous. Germline V gene data show CDR1 as SEHNR and CDR2 as FQNEAQ (reference sequence). V dropped 3 bases and J dropped 0 bases, with 15 bases sitting between them. The CDR3 is made up of 18 amino acids. The CDR3, as DNA: TGTGCCAGCAGCTTTGGACCCCCACGGGGCTCCTATAATTCACCCCTCCACTTT. Its translation: CASSFGPPRGSYNSPLHF.

V is TRBV30 and J is TRBJ2-3; TRBD2 agrees at 11 bases. Looked up from germline, CDR1 is GTSNPN and CDR2 is SVGIG (reference sequence). Trimming removed 3 bases from V and 6 bases from J; junction bases left unmatched: 11. This CDR3 region has 16 residues. CDR3 sequence: CAWSGGTSGSRDTQYF. CDR3 coding DNA: TGTGCCTGGAGCGGCGGGACTAGCGGAAGTCGGGATACGCAGTATTTT.

In regard to this clone: One junction end disagrees with the germline gene, perhaps due to a read error. V gene TRBV7-7 combines with J gene TRBJ2-2, with D possibly TRBD2 on 5 matching bases. The CDR3 is made up of 15 amino acids. From germline, CDR1 is SSHAT and CDR2 FNYEAQ (reference sequence). Here the CDR3 DNA reads TGTGCTAGCAGCTTAGGACTTGGGAACACCGGGGAGCTGTTTTTT. This translates into CASSLGLGNTGELFF.

The CDR3 coding sequence is TGTGCCAGCAGCCTGACAAGCATCCACGAGCAGTACTTC. Translating it yields CASSLTSIHEQYF. The chain couples TRBV7-9 to TRBJ2-7, with unresolved D. The CDR3 loop spans 13 amino acids. Germline V gene data show CDR1 as SEHNR and CDR2 as FQNEAQ (reference sequence). The V end was cut by 5 bases, the J end by 5 bases, with 13 bases between. Full variable domain (missing parts from reference TRBV7-9 and TRBJ2-7): DTGVSQNPRHKITKRGQNVTFRCDPISEHNRLYWYRQTLGQGPEFLTYFQNEAQLEKSRLLSDRFSAERPKGSFSTLEIQRTEQGDSAMYLCASSLTSIHEQYFGPGTRLTVT.

V usage is TRBV29-1 and J usage is TRBJ1-1; 8 bases align to TRBD1. This CDR3 comprises 15 residues. Germline loops: CDR1 SQVTM, CDR2 ANQGSEA. V lost 0 bases, J lost 10 bases, and 13 bases stayed unmatched. CDR3 nucleotide sequence: TGCAGCGTTGAAGATAGGGTGGGGCCAGGGGGCCCAGCTTTCTTT. It yields the protein CSVEDRVGPGGPAFF.

This chain joins TRBV4-3 and TRBJ2-1, with TRBD2 identical over 12 bases. V was clipped by 0 bases and J by 10 bases; unmatched bases: 10. Germline values: CDR1 LGHNA, CDR2 YSLEER. The CDR3 length is 17 residues. The CDR3 spells CASSQDWALAGGIEQFF. CDR3 coding DNA: TGCGCCAGCAGCCAAGATTGGGCACTAGCGGGGGGAATCGAGCAGTTCTTC.

The V and J genes are TRBV6-5 and TRBJ2-7; D unclear. CDR1 and CDR2 (germline): MNHEY, SVGAGI. Trimming shortened V by 6 bases and J by 3 bases, and 9 bases separated the two germline ends. This CDR3 spans 12 amino acids. Written as DNA, the CDR3 is TGTGCCAGCAGAGACTCGTACTACGAGCAGTACTTC. Translating it yields CASRDSYYEQYF.

The rearrangement joins TRBV11-2 to TRBJ2-1, with no clear D. Germline lookup yields CDR1 SGHAT and CDR2 FQNNGV. CDR3 size: 11 residues. V was cut by 1 base and J by 7 bases, with 2 bases left in between. The CDR3: CASSLGNEQFF. CDR3 coding DNA: TGTGCCAGCAGCTTAGGTAATGAGCAGTTCTTC.

The V gene is TRBV5-1, the J gene TRBJ1-6, with 8 bases aligning to TRBD1. V lost 5 bases to trimming and J lost 6 bases; unmatched junction nucleotides: 4. CDR3 length equals 14 residues. Looked up from germline, CDR1 is SGHRS and CDR2 is YFSETQ. CDR3 sequence: CASRLTGVNSPLHF. Here the CDR3 DNA reads TGCGCCAGCAGGTTGACAGGGGTTAATTCACCCCTCCACTTT.

The rearrangement uses TRBV6-1 and TRBJ2-3; weak D call: TRBD2 (6 bases). Per germline, CDR1 MNHNS and CDR2 SASEGT. CDR3 size: 14 residues. V lost 8 bases to trimming and J lost 2 bases, with 14 bases between them. The CDR3 nucleotides read TGTGCCAGCGGCCAACGGGGGATCACAGATACGCAGTATTTT. Translation gives CASGQRGITDTQYF.

The chain joins TRBV19 to TRBJ1-3; TRBD1 is a possible D gene (5 bases). The CDR3 sequence is 16 residues long. Trimming left V 5 bases short and J 0 bases short, with 14 bases between. The germline V gene has CDR1 LNHDA and CDR2 SQIVND (reference sequence). The CDR3: CASSLRDPGSGNTIYF. The DNA of the CDR3 is TGTGCCAGTAGTCTCCGGGACCCAGGCTCTGGAAACACCATATATTTT.

The gene calls are TRBV7-9 and TRBJ1-4; D might be TRBD1 (5 bases). In germline, CDR1 is SEHNR, CDR2 FQNEAQ (reference sequence). Trimming took 1 base from V and 6 from J, leaving 15 bases between them. This CDR3 is built from 16 residues. The CDR3 loop reads CASSLGLNGAYEKLFF. The CDR3, as DNA: TGTGCCAGCAGCTTAGGGTTGAATGGGGCATATGAAAAACTGTTTTTT.

Worth noting for this clone: Its ends do not fully match the called genes, so a read error is possible. V and J are TRBV7-2 and TRBJ1-6; D gene ambiguous. This CDR3 has 13 residues. CDR1 and CDR2 from the germline V gene are SGHTA and FQGNSA. The CDR3 coding sequence is TGCGCCAGCAGCCAAATTGAGGACTCACCCCTCCACTTT. Translation gives CASSQIEDSPLHF.

CDR3 sequence (DNA): TGCGCCAGCAGCCAAGATTCGACAGTTTCACCCCTCCACTTT. Protein sequence: CASSQDSTVSPLHF. The V and J genes are TRBV4-1 and TRBJ1-6; D possibly corresponds to TRBD1 (5 bases). The V end was cut by 0 bases, the J end by 9 bases, with 9 bases between. Germline lookup yields CDR1 MGHRA and CDR2 YSYEKL. CDR3 length equals 14 residues.

The chain has TRBV5-6 and TRBJ2-7, with D possibly being TRBD2 (6 bases). Germline lookup yields CDR1 SGHDT and CDR2 YYEEEE. The length of the CDR3 is 14 residues. V was pared by 4 bases and J by 4 bases, with 15 bases between. CDR3 region: CASSRLEGYYEQYF. CDR3 DNA: TGTGCCAGCAGCAGATTGGAGGGATATTACGAGCAGTACTTC.

The CDR3 region is CASEFSAGGGHNEQFF. CDR3 nucleotide sequence: TGTGCCAGCGAATTTTCTGCGGGCGGGGGGCACAATGAGCAGTTCTTC. The chain has TRBV28 and TRBJ2-1, with 8 bases lining up with TRBD2. The ends lost 8 bases at V and 5 bases at J; junction bases unmatched: 14. The CDR3 extends over 16 amino acids. Per the germline V gene, CDR1 is MDHEN and CDR2 is SYDVKM.

The chain carries TRBV4-2 and TRBJ1-5, with D possibly being TRBD1 (6 bases). Germline CDR1 is LGHNA and CDR2 is YNFKEQ. V was cut by 1 base and J by 7 bases, with 14 bases left in between. The CDR3 contains 15 residues. The CDR3 region is CASSQVGGVGQPQHF. The CDR3 nucleotides are TGTGCCAGCAGCCAAGTAGGGGGGGTGGGGCAGCCCCAGCATTTT.

The chain combines TRBV9 with TRBJ2-2, with D possibly being TRBD1 or TRBD2 (5 bases each). Germline V gene sequence: CDR1 SGDLS, CDR2 YYNGEE. This CDR3 is 16 amino acids long. Deletions cut 0 bases from V and 0 bases from J, with 9 bases between. CDR3 loop: CASSVAGTPNTGELFF. For the CDR3, the DNA is TGTGCCAGCAGCGTAGCTGGGACCCCGAACACCGGGGAGCTGTTTTTT.

The genes are TRBV7-8 and TRBJ1-2; D uncertain. Trimming pared 0 bases from V and 4 bases from J, leaving 9 bases between. CDR1 and CDR2 from the germline V gene are SGHVS and FQNEAQ. The CDR3 runs to 14 residues. CDR3 residues: CASSLAGVFYGYTF. CDR3 DNA: TGTGCCAGCAGCTTAGCTGGGGTTTTCTATGGCTACACCTTC.

This clone was observed a few times. The V call is TRBV6-6, the J call TRBJ2-1, with TRBD1 as a possible D gene (5 bases). Germline V gene sequence: CDR1 MNHNY, CDR2 SVGAGI (reference sequence). The V end was cut by 1 base, the J end by 5 bases, with 9 bases between. The CDR3 spans 14 residues. CDR3 nucleotide sequence: TGTGCCAGCAGTTACTGGCAGGGTAACAATGAGCAGTTCTTC. Amino acid sequence: CASSYWQGNNEQFF.